One and the same sample provided the 26 T cell receptor beta chains below, sequenced in a study of cytomegalovirus exposure and HLA in healthy donors. Clones were read by immunoSEQ multiplex PCR, and TCRdb kept only the in-frame ones, dropping some. The sample carries around 300,000 clones, approximately 83% recorded once. The sequenced sample consisted of PBMCs. The receptor set was obtained from a woman between 18 and 29 years old in good health and CMV-seronegative.

The chain is built from TRBV11-3 and TRBJ2-7; D call uncertain. Germline lookup yields CDR1 SGHNT and CDR2 YENEEA. The CDR3 has 13 residues. V lost 6 bases and J 0 bases, leaving 9 bases between the germline ends. CDR3 sequence (DNA): TGTGCCAGCAGAAGTACGAGCTCCTACGAGCAGTACTTC. It encodes CASRSTSSYEQYF.

This clone was observed a few times. This rearrangement joins TRBV27 to TRBJ1-2; a weak D match, TRBD1 (6 bases). V lost 2 bases and J lost 5, with 12 bases in between. This CDR3 is built from 14 residues. CDR1 and CDR2 from the germline V gene are MNHEY and SMNVEV (reference sequence). In nucleotides, the CDR3 is TGTGCCAGCAGTTTAGGGGGGGCTCATTATGGCTACACCTTC. Its protein is CASSLGGAHYGYTF.

The gene calls are TRBV4-1 and TRBJ2-2, with 12 bases fitting TRBD2. Germline CDR1 reads MGHRA; CDR2 reads YSYEKL. V was pared by 1 base and J by 2 bases, with 2 bases of the junction left unmatched. The length of the CDR3 is 17 residues. This CDR3 reads CASSQGLAGVNTGELFF. CDR3 sequence (DNA): TGCGCCAGCAGCCAAGGACTAGCGGGAGTCAACACCGGGGAGCTGTTTTTT.

The J gene is TRBJ2-1, the V gene TRBV7-8; a weak D match, TRBD1 (6 bases). Germline lookup yields CDR1 SGHVS and CDR2 FQNEAQ. CDR3 size: 17 residues. Deletions cut 6 bases from V and 3 bases from J, with 21 bases between. The CDR3, as DNA: TGTGCCAGCAGACGTAAGACAGGCACCATCTACTACAATGAGCAGTTCTTC. Translated: CASRRKTGTIYYNEQFF.

The chain uses TRBV11-2 and TRBJ2-1; 12 bases match TRBD2. V gave up 1 base and J gave up 7 bases; unmatched junction bases: 14. In germline, CDR1 is SGHAT, CDR2 FQNNGV. The CDR3 length is 19 residues. CDR3 sequence: CASSLGSTSGRVFWNEQFF. The CDR3 DNA sequence: TGTGCCAGCAGCTTAGGATCGACTAGCGGGAGAGTATTCTGGAATGAGCAGTTCTTC.

Only one count was recorded for this clone. V and J are TRBV27 and TRBJ1-5; TRBD1 matches at 9 bases. CDR3 length: 14 residues. V lost 5 bases, J lost 9 bases, and 8 bases stayed unmatched. The germline CDR1 and CDR2 sequences are MNHEY and SMNVEV (reference sequence). The DNA for the CDR3 is TGTGCCAGCAGTCTTGGACAGGGGAGGTTGCCCCAGCATTTT. It codes for CASSLGQGRLPQHF.

The chain uses TRBV7-8 and TRBJ1-5; 7 bases match TRBD1. Germline CDR1 is SGHVS and CDR2 is FQNEAQ. V was clipped by 5 bases and J by 3 bases; unmatched bases: 7. The CDR3 is 15 residues long. CDR3 protein: CASSTRQGPNQPQHF. The CDR3 coding sequence is TGTGCCAGCAGCACCCGACAGGGACCCAATCAGCCCCAGCATTTT.

This clone occurred a few times. V and J are TRBV5-4 and TRBJ1-1, with unresolved D. From germline, CDR1 is SGHNT and CDR2 YYREEE (reference sequence). V was shortened by 0 bases and J by 0 bases, with 9 bases between the two germline ends. CDR3 size: 15 residues. CDR3 DNA sequence: TGTGCCAGCAGCTTGGCCGGGTTCCTGAACACTGAAGCTTTCTTT. As protein: CASSLAGFLNTEAFF.

CDR3 amino acids: CASSQAQEGGKLFF. DNA for the CDR3: TGTGCCAGCAGCCAAGCCCAGGAAGGGGGAAAACTGTTTTTT. The V and J genes are TRBV14 and TRBJ1-4, with D tentatively TRBD1 (6 bases). V was pared by 1 base and J by 10 bases, with 13 bases between. CDR1 and CDR2 (germline): SGHDN, FVKESK. The CDR3 spans 14 residues.

This chain joins TRBV7-6 and TRBJ1-2; D uncertain. CDR3 length: 16 residues. The germline gives CDR1 SGHVS, CDR2 FNYEAQ. The germline V and J ends were trimmed by 1 base and 4 bases, with 16 bases remaining between them. The CDR3 spells CASSLGTLKRSYGYTF. CDR3 DNA: TGTGCCAGCAGCTTAGGTACTCTTAAGAGGTCCTATGGCTACACCTTC.

This clone turned up a few times. The chain uses TRBV5-4 and TRBJ2-3; D remains ambiguous. In germline, CDR1 is SGHNT, CDR2 YYREEE (reference sequence). The ends were cut back, 0 bases at V and 7 bases at J, with 12 bases in the middle. This CDR3 is built from 14 residues. This CDR3 reads CASSLGTESHTQYF. In DNA form, the CDR3 reads TGTGCCAGCAGCTTGGGAACAGAGAGTCATACGCAGTATTTT.

This rearrangement joins TRBV25-1 to TRBJ2-7, with D unclear. Germline V gene sequence: CDR1 MGHDK, CDR2 SYGVNS. Trimming pared 6 bases from V and 4 bases from J, leaving 16 bases between. The CDR3 contains 14 residues. The CDR3 here is CASRPRVPPYEQYF. CDR3 nucleotide sequence: TGTGCCAGCAGACCCCGGGTTCCACCTTACGAGCAGTACTTC.

V usage is TRBV19 and J usage is TRBJ2-7, with TRBD2 matching 9 bases. V shed 9 bases, J shed 4 bases, and the junction held 4 bases outside the gene matches. The CDR3 spans 12 residues. The germline gives CDR1 LNHDA, CDR2 SQIVND (reference sequence). The CDR3 DNA is TGTGCCAGGGGACTAGCCCCATACGAGCAGTACTTC. Amino acid sequence: CARGLAPYEQYF.

The V call is TRBV5-6, the J call TRBJ2-7; D gene uncertain. From germline, CDR1 is SGHDT and CDR2 YYEEEE. This CDR3 is built from 13 residues. V lost 0 bases to trimming and J lost 0 bases, with 4 bases between them. CDR3 region: CASSLAPSYEQYF. The CDR3 DNA is TGTGCCAGCAGCTTGGCTCCCTCCTACGAGCAGTACTTC.

The chain uses TRBV27 and TRBJ2-6; D gene ambiguous. The germline V gene has CDR1 MNHEY and CDR2 SMNVEV (reference sequence). The V gene lost 6 bases and the J gene lost 0 bases, with 3 bases spanning the gap. This CDR3 is built from 13 residues. Here the CDR3 reads CASSSSGANVLTF. CDR3 coding DNA: TGTGCCAGCAGCTCCTCTGGGGCCAACGTCCTGACTTTC.

This clone was counted only a few times. V gene TRBV9 combines with J gene TRBJ2-7, with 13 bases that match TRBD2. The V segment lost 4 bases and the J segment 1 base; nucleotides outside the gene matches: 5. This CDR3 is 16 amino acids long. CDR1 and CDR2 (germline): SGDLS, YYNGEE. The CDR3 nucleotides are TGTGCCAGCAGCTTAGGGACTAGCGGGACTTCCTACGAGCAGTACTTC. Amino acids: CASSLGTSGTSYEQYF.

The chain uses TRBV10-3 and TRBJ2-7; 7 bases line up with TRBD1. The germline V gene has CDR1 ENHRY and CDR2 SYGVKD. The J segment lost 0 bases and the V segment lost 10 bases, leaving 9 bases of the junction unmatched. CDR3 length: 14 residues. The CDR3 DNA reads as TGTGCCACCGAGACAGGGCGGAGCTCCTACGAGCAGTACTTC. Protein: CATETGRSSYEQYF.

The J gene is TRBJ2-2, the V gene TRBV27; D not certain. The CDR3 totals 12 residues. Germline CDR1 MNHEY, CDR2 SMNVEV (reference sequence). V lost 6 bases and J lost 1, with 3 bases in between. The CDR3 loop is CASSWNTGELFF. CDR3 sequence (DNA): TGTGCCAGCAGCTGGAACACCGGGGAGCTGTTTTTT.

This clone has a single count. The chain combines TRBV5-1 with TRBJ1-1; 8 positions match TRBD1. The V gene's germline CDR1 is SGHRS and CDR2 YFSETQ. V was pared by 3 bases and J by 5 bases, with 6 bases of the junction left unmatched. The CDR3 totals 14 residues. Here the CDR3 reads CASSSNRGGTEAFF. CDR3 bases: TGCGCCAGCAGCTCCAACAGGGGGGGGACTGAAGCTTTCTTT.

This chain links TRBV9 with TRBJ2-3; 12 bases are shared with TRBD2. Germline V gives CDR1 SGDLS, CDR2 YYNGEE. The CDR3 is 16 residues long. V lost 3 bases and J lost 5; bases outside the gene matches: 7. The CDR3 spells CASSGLAGEREDTQYF. The CDR3 DNA reads as TGTGCCAGCAGCGGACTAGCGGGGGAGAGGGAAGATACGCAGTATTTT.

This clone showed up just once. Here the CDR3 DNA reads TGTGCCAGCAGCGTAGCCGGACAGGGGCTCTACGAGCAGTACTTC. Residues: CASSVAGQGLYEQYF. The chain links TRBV9 to TRBJ2-7, with 9 bases aligning to TRBD1. Trimming removed 0 bases from V and 3 bases from J; junction bases left unmatched: 4. The germline gives CDR1 SGDLS, CDR2 YYNGEE. The CDR3 contains 15 residues.

This chain connects TRBV27 to TRBJ1-3, with D maybe TRBD1 (5 bases). CDR3 length equals 13 residues. Germline assignment: CDR1 MNHEY and CDR2 SMNVEV (reference sequence). Trimming took 5 bases from V and 3 from J, leaving 8 bases between them. CDR3 nucleotides: TGTGCCAGCAGTAGGGGTAGTGGAAACACCATATATTTT. The encoded protein is CASSRGSGNTIYF.

This clone was seen only a few times. The V gene is TRBV28, the J gene TRBJ1-2, with TRBD1 identical over 7 bases. Trimming cost V 6 bases and J 3 bases; bases outside gene matches: 10. This CDR3 comprises 15 residues. Per the germline V gene, CDR1 is MDHEN and CDR2 is SYDVKM. CDR3 in amino acids: CASRSLGTADYGYTF. Here the CDR3 DNA reads TGTGCCAGCAGAAGCCTAGGGACAGCAGACTATGGCTACACCTTC.

This rearrangement joins TRBV6-5 to TRBJ2-1; 9 bases match TRBD1. Germline CDR1 and CDR2: MNHEY and SVGAGI. The CDR3 covers 14 residues. V shed 6 bases and J 2 bases; nucleotides not matched to a gene: 2. CDR3 loop: CASSRDRAYNEQFF. The CDR3 bases are TGTGCCAGCAGCCGGGACAGGGCCTACAATGAGCAGTTCTTC.

The chain has TRBV7-9 and TRBJ1-1; D is perhaps TRBD1 (6 bases). There are 13 residues in the CDR3. Germline V gene lookup returns CDR1 SEHNR and CDR2 FQNEAQ (reference sequence). V was cut by 5 bases and J by 10 bases, with 17 bases left in between. Written as DNA, the CDR3 is TGTGCCAGCAGCACCCGGGACACTTCCTTAGCTTTCTTT. Protein: CASSTRDTSLAFF. The full variable domain, completed using reference TRBV7-9 and TRBJ1-1, is DTGVSQNPRHKITKRGQNVTFRCDPISEHNRLYWYRQTLGQGPEFLTYFQNEAQLEKSRLLSDRFSAERPKGSFSTLEIQRTEQGDSAMYLCASSTRDTSLAFFGQGTRLTVV.

This clone was seen just once. V gene TRBV29-1 combines with J gene TRBJ2-7, with 15 nucleotides matching TRBD2. The junction had 5 bases not matched to a gene; V was cut back by 6 bases and J by 11 bases. The germline V gene has CDR1 SQVTM and CDR2 ANQGSEA. CDR3 length: 12 amino acids. The DNA of the CDR3 is TGCAGCGTGGGGGGACTAGCGGGAGGAAAGTACTTC. Encoded protein: CSVGGLAGGKYF.